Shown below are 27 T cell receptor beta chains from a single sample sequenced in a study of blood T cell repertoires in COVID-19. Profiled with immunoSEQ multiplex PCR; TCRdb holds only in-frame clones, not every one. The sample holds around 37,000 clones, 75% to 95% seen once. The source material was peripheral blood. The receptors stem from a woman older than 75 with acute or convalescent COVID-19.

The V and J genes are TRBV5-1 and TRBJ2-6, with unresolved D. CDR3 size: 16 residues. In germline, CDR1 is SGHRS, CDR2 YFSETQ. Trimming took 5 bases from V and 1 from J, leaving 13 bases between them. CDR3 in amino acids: CASRPPGLSGANVLTF. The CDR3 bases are TGCGCCAGCAGGCCACCCGGGTTATCTGGGGCCAACGTCCTGACTTTC.

For the CDR3, the DNA is TGTGCCACCAGCAGAGGTTATAGCGGGGTTCGCTCTGGAAACACCATATATTTT. It translates to CATSRGYSGVRSGNTIYF. The rearrangement uses TRBV15 and TRBJ1-3; no definite D call. Germline V gene sequence: CDR1 LNHNV, CDR2 YYDKDF (reference sequence). V was shortened by 1 base and J by 0 bases, with 16 bases between the two germline ends. The length of the CDR3 is 18 residues.

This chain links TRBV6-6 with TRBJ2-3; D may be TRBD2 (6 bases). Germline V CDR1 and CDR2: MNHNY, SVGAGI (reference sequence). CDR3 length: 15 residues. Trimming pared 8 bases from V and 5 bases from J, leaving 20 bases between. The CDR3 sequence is CASGPGVGPRDTQYF. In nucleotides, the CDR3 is TGTGCCAGCGGGCCGGGGGTCGGGCCAAGAGATACGCAGTATTTT.

This CDR3 reads CASSTGITGELFF. The CDR3 coding sequence is TGTGCCAGCAGTACAGGGATCACCGGGGAGCTGTTTTTT. The chain is built from TRBV6-4 and TRBJ2-2; D is possibly TRBD1 (6 bases). The CDR3 has 13 amino acids. V was trimmed by 5 bases and J by 4 bases, leaving 8 bases between them. CDR1 MRHNA and CDR2 SNTAGT come from the germline V gene.

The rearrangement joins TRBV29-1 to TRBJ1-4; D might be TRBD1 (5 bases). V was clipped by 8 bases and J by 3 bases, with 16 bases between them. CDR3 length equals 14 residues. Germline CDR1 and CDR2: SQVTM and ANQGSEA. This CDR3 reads CSLISGRPNEKLFF. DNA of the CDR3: TGCAGCTTGATCTCAGGGAGGCCTAATGAAAAACTGTTTTTT.

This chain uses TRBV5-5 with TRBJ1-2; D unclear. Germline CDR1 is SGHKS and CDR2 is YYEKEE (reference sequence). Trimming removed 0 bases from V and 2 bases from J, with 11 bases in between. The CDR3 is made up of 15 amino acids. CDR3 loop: CASSLAPQQNYGYTF. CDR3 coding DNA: TGTGCCAGCAGCTTGGCCCCGCAACAGAACTATGGCTACACCTTC.

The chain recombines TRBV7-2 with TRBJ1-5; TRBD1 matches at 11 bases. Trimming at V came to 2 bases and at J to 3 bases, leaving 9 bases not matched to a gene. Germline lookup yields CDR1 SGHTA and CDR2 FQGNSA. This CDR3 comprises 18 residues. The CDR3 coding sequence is TGTGCCAGCAGCTTAACTGGGACAGGGGGACAATTCAATCAGCCCCAGCATTTT. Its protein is CASSLTGTGGQFNQPQHF.

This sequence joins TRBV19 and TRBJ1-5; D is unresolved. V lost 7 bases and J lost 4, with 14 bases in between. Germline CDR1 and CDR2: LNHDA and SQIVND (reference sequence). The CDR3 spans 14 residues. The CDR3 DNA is TGTGCCAGTACCCCCCTGACGGGGAATCAGCCCCAGCATTTT. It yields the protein CASTPLTGNQPQHF.

In DNA form, the CDR3 reads TGTGCCAGCAGCCATTGGGACAGGGGGACCGGGGAGCTGTTTTTT. Protein: CASSHWDRGTGELFF. This rearrangement joins TRBV7-9 to TRBJ2-2, with TRBD1 matching over 11 bases. Per the germline V gene, CDR1 is SEHNR and CDR2 is FQNEAQ (reference sequence). V was clipped by 5 bases and J by 5 bases; unmatched bases: 4. The CDR3 has 15 amino acids. The full variable domain, rest sourced from reference TRBV7-9 and TRBJ2-2, is DTGVSQNPRHKITKRGQNVTFRCDPISEHNRLYWYRQTLGQGPEFLTYFQNEAQLEKSRLLSDRFSAERPKGSFSTLEIQRTEQGDSAMYLCASSHWDRGTGELFFGEGSRLTVL.

The CDR3: CASTGRGQLKNEQFF. Here the CDR3 DNA reads TGTGCCAGCACCGGTCGGGGACAGTTAAAAAATGAGCAGTTCTTC. The rearrangement uses TRBV6-5 and TRBJ2-1; 7 bases fit TRBD1. This CDR3 comprises 15 residues. After removal of 7 bases from V and 7 bases from J, the junction contained 13 bases not matched to a gene. Germline V CDR1 and CDR2: MNHEY, SVGAGI.

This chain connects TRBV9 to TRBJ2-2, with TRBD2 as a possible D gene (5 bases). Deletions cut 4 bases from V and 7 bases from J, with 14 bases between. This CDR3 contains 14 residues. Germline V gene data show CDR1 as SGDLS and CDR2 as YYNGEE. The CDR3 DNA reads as TGTGCCAGCAGCTGGACGGGCCGGGGCGGGGAGCTGTTTTTT. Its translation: CASSWTGRGGELFF.

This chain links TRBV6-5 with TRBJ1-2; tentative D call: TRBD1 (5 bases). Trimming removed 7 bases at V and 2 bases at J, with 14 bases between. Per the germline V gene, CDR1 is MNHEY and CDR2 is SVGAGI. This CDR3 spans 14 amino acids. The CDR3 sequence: CASIAPTENYGYTF. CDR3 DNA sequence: TGTGCCAGCATTGCGCCGACAGAGAACTATGGCTACACCTTC.

CDR3 coding DNA: TGTGCCAGCAGCTTATCGGCGGTCGGATACGGGAACACTGAAGCTTTCTTT. Translating gives CASSLSAVGYGNTEAFF. V and J are TRBV11-2 and TRBJ1-1, with D hard to call. This CDR3 contains 17 residues. Germline CDR1 is SGHAT and CDR2 is FQNNGV. V was trimmed by 2 bases and J by 1 base, leaving 17 bases between them.

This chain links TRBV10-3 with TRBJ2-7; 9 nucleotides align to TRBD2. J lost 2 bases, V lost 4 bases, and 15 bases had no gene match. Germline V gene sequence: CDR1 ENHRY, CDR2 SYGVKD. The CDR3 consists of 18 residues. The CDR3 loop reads CAISGPEASGAVTYEQYF. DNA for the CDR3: TGTGCCATCAGTGGACCTGAAGCTAGCGGGGCCGTAACCTACGAGCAGTACTTC.

The CDR3 spells CASSGGQTPNYGYTF. Written as DNA, the CDR3 is TGTGCCAGCTCAGGCGGACAGACGCCTAACTATGGCTACACCTTC. The chain uses TRBV18 and TRBJ1-2, with D possibly TRBD1 on 6 matching bases. The CDR3 has 15 amino acids. The V end was cut by 5 bases, the J end by 0 bases, with 13 bases between. Germline CDR1 is KGHSH and CDR2 is LQKENI.

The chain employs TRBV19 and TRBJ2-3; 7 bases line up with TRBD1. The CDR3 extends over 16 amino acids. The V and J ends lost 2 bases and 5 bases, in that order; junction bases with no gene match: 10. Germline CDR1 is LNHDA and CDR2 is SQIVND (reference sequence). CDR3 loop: CASSIKGAGGKDTQYF. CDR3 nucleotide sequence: TGTGCCAGTAGTATAAAGGGGGCAGGAGGAAAAGATACGCAGTATTTT. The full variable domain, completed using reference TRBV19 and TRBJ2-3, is DGGITQSPKYLFRKEGQNVTLSCEQNLNHDAMYWYRQDPGQGLRLIYYSQIVNDFQKGDIAEGYSVSREKKESFPLTVTSAQKNPTAFYLCASSIKGAGGKDTQYFGPGTRLTVL.

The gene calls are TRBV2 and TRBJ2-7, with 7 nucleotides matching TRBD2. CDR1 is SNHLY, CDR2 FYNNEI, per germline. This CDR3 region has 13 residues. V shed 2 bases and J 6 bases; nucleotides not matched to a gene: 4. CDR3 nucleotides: TGTGCCAGCAGTGAAACCGGCGGGAGCGAGCAGTACTTC. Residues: CASSETGGSEQYF. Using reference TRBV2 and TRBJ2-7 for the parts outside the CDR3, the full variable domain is EPEVTQTPSHQVTQMGQEVILRCVPISNHLYFYWYRQILGQKVEFLVSFYNNEISEKSEIFDDQFSVERPDGSNFTLKIRSTKLEDSAMYFCASSETGGSEQYFGPGTRLTVT.

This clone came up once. The CDR3 protein is CASSPYGTGKNTEAFF. In DNA form, the CDR3 reads TGTGCCAGCTCACCCTATGGGACAGGGAAGAACACTGAAGCTTTCTTT. V is TRBV18 and J is TRBJ1-1, with 9 bases matching TRBD1. This CDR3 is built from 16 residues. V lost 3 bases, J lost 1 base, and 6 bases stayed unmatched. The germline CDR1 and CDR2 sequences are KGHSH and LQKENI.

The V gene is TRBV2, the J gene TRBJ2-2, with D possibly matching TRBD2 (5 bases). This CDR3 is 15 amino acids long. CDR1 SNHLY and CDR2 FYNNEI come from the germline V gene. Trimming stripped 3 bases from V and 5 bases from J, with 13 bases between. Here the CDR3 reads CASSELTKRTGELFF. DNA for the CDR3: TGTGCCAGCAGTGAGTTGACAAAGCGGACCGGGGAGCTGTTTTTT. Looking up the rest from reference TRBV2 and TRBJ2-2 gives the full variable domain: EPEVTQTPSHQVTQMGQEVILRCVPISNHLYFYWYRQILGQKVEFLVSFYNNEISEKSEIFDDQFSVERPDGSNFTLKIRSTKLEDSAMYFCASSELTKRTGELFFGEGSRLTVL.

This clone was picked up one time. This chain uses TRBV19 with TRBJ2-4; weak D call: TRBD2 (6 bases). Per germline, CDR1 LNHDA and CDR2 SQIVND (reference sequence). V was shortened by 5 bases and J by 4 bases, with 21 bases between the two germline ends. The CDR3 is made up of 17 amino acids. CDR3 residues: CASSQEGTSARKNIQYF. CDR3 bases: TGTGCCAGTAGTCAGGAGGGGACCTCAGCGAGGAAAAACATTCAGTACTTC.

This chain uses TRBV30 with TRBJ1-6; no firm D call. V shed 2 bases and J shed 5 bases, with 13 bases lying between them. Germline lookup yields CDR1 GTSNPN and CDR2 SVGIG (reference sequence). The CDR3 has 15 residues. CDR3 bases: TGTGCCTGGAGTCCCAAGGGAGTTGATAATTCACCCCTCCACTTT. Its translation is CAWSPKGVDNSPLHF.

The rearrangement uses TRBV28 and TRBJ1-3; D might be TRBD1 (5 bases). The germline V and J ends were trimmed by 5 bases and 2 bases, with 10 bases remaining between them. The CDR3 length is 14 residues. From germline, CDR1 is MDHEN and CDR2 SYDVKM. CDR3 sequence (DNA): TGTGCCAGCAGTGGGACTGTGACTGGAAACACCATATATTTT. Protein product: CASSGTVTGNTIYF.

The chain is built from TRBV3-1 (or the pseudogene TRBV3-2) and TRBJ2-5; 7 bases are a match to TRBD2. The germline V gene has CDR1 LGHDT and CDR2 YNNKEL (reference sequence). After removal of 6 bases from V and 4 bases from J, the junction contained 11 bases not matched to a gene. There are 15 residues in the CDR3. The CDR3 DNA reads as TGTGCCAGCAGGCCAGCGGGGCCAGGTGGAGAGACCCAGTACTTC. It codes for CASRPAGPGGETQYF.

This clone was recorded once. The CDR3 here is CASSSPGPGWDTQYF. The CDR3, as DNA: TGCGCCAGCAGCTCCCCGGGCCCGGGGTGGGATACGCAGTATTTT. V is TRBV5-1 and J is TRBJ2-3; maybe TRBD2 (5 bases). CDR1 and CDR2 from the germline V gene are SGHRS and YFSETQ. V dropped 3 bases and J dropped 6 bases, with 17 bases sitting between them. This CDR3 contains 15 residues.

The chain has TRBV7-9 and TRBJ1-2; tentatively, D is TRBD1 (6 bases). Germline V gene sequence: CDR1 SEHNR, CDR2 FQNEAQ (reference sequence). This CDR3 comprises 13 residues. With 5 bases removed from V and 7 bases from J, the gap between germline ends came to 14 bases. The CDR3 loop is CASSLTGTTGYTF. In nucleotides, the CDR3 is TGTGCCAGCAGCCTGACCGGGACAACTGGCTACACCTTC.

In DNA, the CDR3 is TGTGCCAGCAGCTGGGGGCGGTACAATGAGCAGTTCTTC. Translating gives CASSWGRYNEQFF. The genes are TRBV6-5 and TRBJ2-1; possible D gene TRBD1, 6 bases. CDR3 length: 13 residues. Trimming stripped 6 bases from V and 4 bases from J, with 10 bases between. The germline gives CDR1 MNHEY, CDR2 SVGAGI.

The chain's CDR3 is CASRDRDSYNSPLHF. CDR3 nucleotide sequence: TGTGCCAGCAGGGACCGGGACTCCTATAATTCACCCCTCCACTTT. This chain uses TRBV7-9 with TRBJ1-6; D remains ambiguous. Germline-derived CDR1 and CDR2 are SEHNR and FQNEAQ (reference sequence). The CDR3 runs 15 residues. V lost 6 bases and J lost 0, with 9 bases in between.